This T cell receptor (beta chain) appears in the sequencing data of a study of cytomegalovirus exposure and HLA in healthy donors. Study-wide results and caveats: It has been reported that TCR beta sequences accurately predicted the HLA-A and HLA-B alleles of most subjects. Later on, an analysis tied approximately 17,000 TCR beta sequences to HLA alleles at 0.05 false discovery rate. Listed as cytomegalovirus-associated were 150 or so TCR beta chains.

V dropped 5 bases and J dropped 4; count of bases not matched to a gene: 4. This CDR3 has 15 residues. CDR1 is SGHTA, CDR2 FQGNSA, per germline. Use of 60 Vbeta and 13 Jbeta primers characterized the PCR. Repertoires were generated with immunoSEQ multiplex PCR, while TCRdb's copy carries only in-frame clones and drops some. The repertoire consists of around 170,000 clones, with about four fifths occurring once and the leading ten covering 1%. A note on this clone: Its antigen is unknown.

Unrecorded immune exposures were likely, despite nominal health at sampling. This sequence joins TRBV7-2 and TRBJ2-3; 12 positions match TRBD2. The specimen sequenced was PBMCs. The receptor comes from a woman aged 45-60 years in good health and CMV-seropositive. The CDR3 DNA follows: TGTGCCAGCAGCACGGGACTAGCGGGCCCAGATACGCAGTATTTT. It specifies CASSTGLAGPDTQYF.